The entry that follows covers one TCR beta chain sequence. The entry originates in a study of technical replicates of blood from a handful of donors. The CDR3 covers 16 residues. The V gene's germline CDR1 is MNHEY and CDR2 SMNVEV (reference sequence). Unmatched junction bases numbered 9, after V lost 6 bases and J lost 2 bases. The data were produced by immunoSEQ multiplex PCR, yet TCRdb's version contains in-frame clones alone and is incomplete. The sample lists just under 85,000 clones; approximately 90% were seen once. The sequence came from a human donor in good health. This chain joins TRBV27 and TRBJ2-1; 8 nucleotides agree with TRBD1. Material for sequencing was T cells isolated from PBMCs. The CDR3 nucleotides read TGTGCCAGCAGGGAAGGACAGGGTTATACCTACAATGAGCAGTTCTTC. This translates into CASREGQGYTYNEQFF.